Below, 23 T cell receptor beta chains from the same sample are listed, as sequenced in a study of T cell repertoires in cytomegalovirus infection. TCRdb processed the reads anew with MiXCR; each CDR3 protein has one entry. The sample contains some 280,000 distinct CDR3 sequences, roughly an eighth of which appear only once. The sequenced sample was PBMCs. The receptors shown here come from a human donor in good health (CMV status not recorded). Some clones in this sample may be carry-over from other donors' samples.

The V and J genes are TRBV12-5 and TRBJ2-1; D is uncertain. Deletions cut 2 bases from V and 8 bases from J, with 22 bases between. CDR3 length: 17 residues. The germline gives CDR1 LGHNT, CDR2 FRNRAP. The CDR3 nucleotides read TGTGCTAGTGGTTTGCCCGGACCGGGTCTTGGTTTCCATGAGCAGTTCTTC. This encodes CASGLPGPGLGFHEQFF.

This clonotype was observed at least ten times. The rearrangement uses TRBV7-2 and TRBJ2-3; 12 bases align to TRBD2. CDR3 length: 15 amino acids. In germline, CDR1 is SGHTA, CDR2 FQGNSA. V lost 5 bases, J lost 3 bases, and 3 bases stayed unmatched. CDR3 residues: CASSTGTSGTDTQYF. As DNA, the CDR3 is TGTGCCAGCAGCACCGGGACTAGCGGGACAGATACGCAGTATTTT.

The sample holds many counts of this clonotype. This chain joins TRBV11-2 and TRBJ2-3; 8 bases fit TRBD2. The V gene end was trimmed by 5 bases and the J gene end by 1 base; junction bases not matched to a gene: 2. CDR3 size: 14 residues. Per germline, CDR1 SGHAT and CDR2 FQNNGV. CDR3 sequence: CASSHSGGTDTQYF. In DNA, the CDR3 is TGTGCCAGCAGCCATAGCGGGGGCACAGATACGCAGTATTTT.

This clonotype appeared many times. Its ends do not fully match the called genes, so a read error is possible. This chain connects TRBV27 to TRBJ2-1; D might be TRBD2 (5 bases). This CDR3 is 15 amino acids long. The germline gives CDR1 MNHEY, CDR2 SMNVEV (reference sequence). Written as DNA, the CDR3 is TGTGCCAGCCAACGACGACGCGGACTCTACGATGAGCAGTTCTTC. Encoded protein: CASQRRRGLYDEQFF.

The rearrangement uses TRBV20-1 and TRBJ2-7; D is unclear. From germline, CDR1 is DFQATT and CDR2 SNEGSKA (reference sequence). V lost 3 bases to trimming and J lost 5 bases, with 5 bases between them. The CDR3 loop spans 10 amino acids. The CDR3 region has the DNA TGCAGTGCTAGTTCCCACGAGCAGTACTTC. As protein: CSASSHEQYF.

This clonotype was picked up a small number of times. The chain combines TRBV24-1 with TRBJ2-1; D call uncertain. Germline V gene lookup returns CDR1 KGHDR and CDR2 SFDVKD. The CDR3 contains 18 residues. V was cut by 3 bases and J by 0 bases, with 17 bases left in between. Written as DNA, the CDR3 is TGTGCCACCAGTGATCCGACCCACGCCGCAAGCTCCTACAATGAGCAGTTCTTC. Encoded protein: CATSDPTHAASSYNEQFF.

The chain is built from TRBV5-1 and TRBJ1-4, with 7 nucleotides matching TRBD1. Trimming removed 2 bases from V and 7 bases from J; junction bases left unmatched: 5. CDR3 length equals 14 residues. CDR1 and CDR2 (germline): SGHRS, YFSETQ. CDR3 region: CASSFRDRTEKLFF. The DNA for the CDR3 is TGCGCCAGCAGCTTCCGGGACAGAACTGAAAAACTGTTTTTT. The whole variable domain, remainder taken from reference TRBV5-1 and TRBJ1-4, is KAGVTQTPRYLIKTRGQQVTLSCSPISGHRSVSWYQQTPGQGLQFLFEYFSETQRNKGNFPGRFSGRQFSNSRSEMNVSTLELGDSALYLCASSFRDRTEKLFFGSGTQLSVL.

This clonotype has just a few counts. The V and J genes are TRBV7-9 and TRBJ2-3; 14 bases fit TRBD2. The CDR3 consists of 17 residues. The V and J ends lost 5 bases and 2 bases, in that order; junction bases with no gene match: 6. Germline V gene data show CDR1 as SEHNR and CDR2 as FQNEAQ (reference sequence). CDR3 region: CASSPGTSGGVTDTQYF. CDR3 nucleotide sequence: TGTGCCAGCAGCCCTGGGACTAGCGGGGGAGTCACAGATACGCAGTATTTT.

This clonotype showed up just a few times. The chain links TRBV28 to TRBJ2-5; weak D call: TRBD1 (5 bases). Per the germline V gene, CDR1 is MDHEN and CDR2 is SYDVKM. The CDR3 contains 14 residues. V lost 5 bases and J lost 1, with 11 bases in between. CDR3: CASSPPGFQETQYF. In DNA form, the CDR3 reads TGTGCCAGCAGTCCTCCAGGGTTCCAAGAGACCCAGTACTTC.

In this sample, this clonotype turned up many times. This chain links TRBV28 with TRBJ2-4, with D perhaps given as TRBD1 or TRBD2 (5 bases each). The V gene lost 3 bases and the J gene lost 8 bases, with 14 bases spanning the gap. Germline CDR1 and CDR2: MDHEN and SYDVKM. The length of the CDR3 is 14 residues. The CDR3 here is CASSFFLGVDIQYF. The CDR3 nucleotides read TGTGCCAGCAGTTTTTTCCTGGGGGTCGACATTCAGTACTTC.

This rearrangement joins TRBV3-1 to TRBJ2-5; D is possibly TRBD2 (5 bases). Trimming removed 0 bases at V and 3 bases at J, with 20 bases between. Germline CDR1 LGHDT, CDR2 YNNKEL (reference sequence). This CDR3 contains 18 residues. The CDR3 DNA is TGTGCCAGCAGCCAAGATAGGGCCCCAGCGGATGAAAAAGAGACCCAGTACTTC. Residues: CASSQDRAPADEKETQYF.

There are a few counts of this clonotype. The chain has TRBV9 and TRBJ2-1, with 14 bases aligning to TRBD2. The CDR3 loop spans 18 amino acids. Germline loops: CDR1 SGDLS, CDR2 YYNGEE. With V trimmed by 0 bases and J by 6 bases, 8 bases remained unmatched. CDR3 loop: CASSVEGTSGSPPNEQFF. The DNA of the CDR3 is TGTGCCAGCAGCGTAGAGGGGACTAGCGGGAGCCCCCCCAATGAGCAGTTCTTC. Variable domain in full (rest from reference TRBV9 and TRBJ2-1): DSGVTQTPKHLITATGQRVTLRCSPRSGDLSVYWYQQSLDQGLQFLIQYYNGEERAKGNILERFSAQQFPDLHSELNLSSLELGDSALYFCASSVEGTSGSPPNEQFFGPGTRLTVL.

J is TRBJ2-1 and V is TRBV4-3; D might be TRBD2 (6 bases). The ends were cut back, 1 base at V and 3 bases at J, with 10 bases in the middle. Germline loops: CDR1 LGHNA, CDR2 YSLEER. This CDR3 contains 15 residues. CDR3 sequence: CASSQVSGSYNEQFF. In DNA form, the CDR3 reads TGCGCCAGCAGCCAAGTCTCCGGGAGCTACAATGAGCAGTTCTTC.

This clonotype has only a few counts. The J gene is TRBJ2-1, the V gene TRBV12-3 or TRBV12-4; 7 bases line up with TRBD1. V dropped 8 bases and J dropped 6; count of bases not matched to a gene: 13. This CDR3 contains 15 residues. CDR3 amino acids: CASGPRTGGGNEQFF. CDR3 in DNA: TGTGCCAGCGGGCCTAGGACAGGAGGAGGCAATGAGCAGTTCTTC.

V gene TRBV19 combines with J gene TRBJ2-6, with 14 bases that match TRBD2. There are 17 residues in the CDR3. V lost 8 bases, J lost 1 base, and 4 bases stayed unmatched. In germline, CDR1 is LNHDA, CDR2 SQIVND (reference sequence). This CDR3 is CASLGTSGRSGANVLTF. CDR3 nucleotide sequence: TGTGCCAGTTTAGGGACTAGCGGGAGATCTGGGGCCAACGTCCTGACTTTC. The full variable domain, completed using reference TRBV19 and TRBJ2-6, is DGGITQSPKYLFRKEGQNVTLSCEQNLNHDAMYWYRQDPGQGLRLIYYSQIVNDFQKGDIAEGYSVSREKKESFPLTVTSAQKNPTAFYLCASLGTSGRSGANVLTFGAGSRLTVL.

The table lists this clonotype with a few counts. The CDR3 region is CASSAPGTGQNEQFF. The CDR3 DNA follows: TGTGCCAGCAGCGCACCCGGGACAGGGCAGAATGAGCAGTTCTTC. The genes are TRBV5-4 and TRBJ2-1, with 9 bases identical to TRBD1. CDR1 is SGHNT, CDR2 YYREEE, per germline (reference sequence). With V trimmed by 4 bases and J by 7 bases, 9 bases remained unmatched. This CDR3 contains 15 residues.

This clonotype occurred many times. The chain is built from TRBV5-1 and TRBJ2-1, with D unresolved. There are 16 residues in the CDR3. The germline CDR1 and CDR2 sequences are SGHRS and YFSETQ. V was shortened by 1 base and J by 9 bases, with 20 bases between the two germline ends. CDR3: CASSLSSWGSGSEQFF. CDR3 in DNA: TGCGCCAGCAGCTTGAGTTCCTGGGGAAGTGGAAGTGAGCAGTTCTTC.

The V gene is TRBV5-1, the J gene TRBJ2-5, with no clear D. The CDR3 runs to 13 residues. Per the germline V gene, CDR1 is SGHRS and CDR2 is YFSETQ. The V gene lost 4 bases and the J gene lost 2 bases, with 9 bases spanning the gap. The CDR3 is CASSNPSQETQYF. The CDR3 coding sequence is TGCGCCAGCAGCAACCCCTCACAAGAGACCCAGTACTTC.

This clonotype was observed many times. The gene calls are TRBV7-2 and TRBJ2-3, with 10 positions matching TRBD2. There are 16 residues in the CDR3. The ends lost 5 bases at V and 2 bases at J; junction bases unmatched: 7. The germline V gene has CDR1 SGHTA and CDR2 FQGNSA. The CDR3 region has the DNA TGTGCCAGCAGCCAGGGACTAGCGAGAAACACAGATACGCAGTATTTT. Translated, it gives CASSQGLARNTDTQYF.

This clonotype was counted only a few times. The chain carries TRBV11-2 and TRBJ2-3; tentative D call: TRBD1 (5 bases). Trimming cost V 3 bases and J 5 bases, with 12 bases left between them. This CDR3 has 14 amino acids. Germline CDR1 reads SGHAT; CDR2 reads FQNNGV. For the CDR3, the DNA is TGTGCCAGCAGCTTGGGTAGCAGGGAAGATACGCAGTATTTT. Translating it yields CASSLGSREDTQYF.

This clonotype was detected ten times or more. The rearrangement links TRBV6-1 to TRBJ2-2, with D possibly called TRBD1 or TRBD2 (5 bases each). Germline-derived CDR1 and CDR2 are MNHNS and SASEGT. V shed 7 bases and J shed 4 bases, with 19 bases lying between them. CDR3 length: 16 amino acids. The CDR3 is CASNEWTIGATGELFF. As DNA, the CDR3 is TGTGCCAGCAATGAGTGGACAATCGGGGCCACCGGGGAGCTGTTTTTT.

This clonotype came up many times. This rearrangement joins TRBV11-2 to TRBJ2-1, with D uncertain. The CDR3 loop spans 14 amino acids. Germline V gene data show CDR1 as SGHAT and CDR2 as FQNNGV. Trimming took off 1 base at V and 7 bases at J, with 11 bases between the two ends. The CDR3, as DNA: TGTGCCAGCAGCTTAGTTGCGGCGTGGAATGAGCAGTTCTTC. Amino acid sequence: CASSLVAAWNEQFF.

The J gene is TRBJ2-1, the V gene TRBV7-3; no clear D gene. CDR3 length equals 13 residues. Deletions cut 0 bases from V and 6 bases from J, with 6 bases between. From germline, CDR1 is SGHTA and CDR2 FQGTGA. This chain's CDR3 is CASSLTRTNEQFF. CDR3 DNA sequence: TGTGCCAGCAGCTTAACCCGAACCAATGAGCAGTTCTTC.